This T cell receptor (beta chain) came from a study of identical twins. Between the trimmed V and J ends, which lost 2 bases and 9 bases, there was a span of 14 bases. The CDR3 extends over 14 amino acids. Germline loops: CDR1 SGHDN, CDR2 FVKESK. TCRdb ran MiXCR on the 5' RACE reads and lists one entry per CDR3 protein. Among roughly 540,000 distinct CDR3 sequences listed, under 25% were seen once. The same data also went into a second study, on T cells expressing NK-cell markers.

V and J are TRBV14 and TRBJ2-4; maybe TRBD1 (6 bases). Sequenced sample: CD4+ T cells sorted from blood. The TCR comes from a woman younger than 30 in good health. In DNA form, the CDR3 reads TGTGCCAGCAGCCAAAGGCAGGGGTCAGGCATTCAGTACTTC. This codes for CASSQRQGSGIQYF.